This T cell receptor (beta chain) was obtained from a study of cytomegalovirus exposure and HLA in healthy donors (dated by TCRdb to 2015 to 2018). About the study as a whole: According to a later analysis, one platform produced both the 120 validation repertoires and the 666 repertoires of the first cohort. High-throughput TCR immunosequencing, statistical association of individual TCRs with disease status, and machine learning were combined to predict cytomegalovirus infection status. The study aimed to test whether signatures of past pathogen exposure could be identified by cataloging public T cell receptors. Besides the first cohort of about 730 subjects, a separate validation cohort made up of 120 different subjects was used.

The donors were included in the validation cohort of some 110 subjects, a group kept apart from the roughly 730-subject first cohort. Preparation of the library involved the immunoSEQ multiplex PCR assay. Turning to the authors' computational methods: A statistical classification framework was developed to diagnose cytomegalovirus status using the catalog of TCR beta chain sequences. In TCRdb, the immuneACCESS table is reduced to in-frame sequences with V and J assigned. These tables do not hold every clone; where another copy was compared, an unresolved V gene accounts for under half, and the others remain unexplained. From that table come the V and J calls and clone size; the DNA was used to work out D and trimming. This sample holds some 180,000 clones; around 80% were observed only once. The ten largest make up around 1.2% of the sample. The CDR3 measures 14 amino acids from cysteine to phenylalanine. Solely the CDR3 DNA is kept, with 42 bases framed from the first base. CDR1 and CDR2, looked up from the germline V gene, are KGHSH and LQKENI. V is reduced by 3 bases and J by 6 bases, leaving a spacing of 12 bases between them.

Study-wide findings and limitations: In vitro tests confirmed that a few of the cytomegalovirus-associated TCR beta chains recognize cytomegalovirus antigens. Cytomegalovirus status was reported to be diagnosed by the classifier with high specificity and sensitivity in both the original and validation cohorts. A total of 150 to 200 TCR beta chains were listed by the study as associated with cytomegalovirus. A later analysis found that TCRs clustered in the first cohort also tended to co-occur in the 120 or so validation repertoires, with 94% of cluster scores above 0. The authors suggested that the approach could potentially be extended to other disease states and immunological phenotypes. The validation cohort had no HLA typing available for a later analysis, so co-occurrence within that cohort was assessed over all 120 or so repertoires. Most TCR sequences were observed very rarely across donors, whereas some public TCRs were present in many individuals.

As for this clone: Its specific antigen is unknown. The sample holds no much larger clone one base away, and base qualities are not on file.

The V and J genes are TRBV18 and TRBJ1-3, with the D gene uncertain. The receptor's source is a young woman in good health and CMV-seronegative. Sequencing was carried out using PBMCs. The DNA sequence follows: TGTGCCAGCTCACCCCCCTCTGGAGAAAACACCATATATTTT. It specifies CASSPPSGENTIYF.